This TCR beta chain was captured in a study of blood T cell repertoires in COVID-19. Study-level background: Samples of COVID-19 (acute and convalescent) were obtained from the United States, Italy and Spain.

Data came from immunoSEQ multiplex PCR; TCRdb stores just in-frame clones and leaves some out. The table shows about 64,000 clones, with 78% occurring only once. Seattle participants joined during active infection and were tracked over time. Of note for this clone: The junction differs from germline at one of its ends, possibly a read error. Distinct nucleotide sequences in the sample also encode this CDR3.

The CDR3 sequence is 15 residues long. Germline V gives CDR1 MGHRA, CDR2 YSYEKL. The TCR sequence derives from a man aged 60-69 years with COVID-19, enrolled during active disease. The chain combines TRBV4-1 with TRBJ1-3; TRBD1 agrees at 7 bases. What was sequenced was peripheral blood. The CDR3 sequence: CASSLGGQTGNTIYF. For the CDR3, the DNA is TGCGCCAGCAGCCTAGGGGGACAGACTGGGAACACCATATATTTT.